This T cell receptor (beta chain) originates from a study of cytomegalovirus exposure and HLA in healthy donors. Broader study findings: It was likely that a cluster of highly shared sequence variants was a sequencing artifact.

PCR amplification relied on 60 Vbeta primers (plus 13 Jbeta primers). Assay used: immunoSEQ multiplex PCR; TCRdb lists only in-frame clones, some missing. The sample has just under 250,000 clones; 82% are singletons. Note on this clone: What it recognizes is unknown.

The specimen was PBMCs. This TCR was recovered from a woman aged 40 to 50 in good health and CMV-seropositive.

The CDR3 loop is CASSLEEGGAHGYTF. In DNA, the CDR3 is TGTGCCAGCAGCTTAGAGGAAGGGGGGGCCCATGGCTACACCTTC. This chain joins TRBV7-2 and TRBJ1-2; TRBD1 might be the D (6 bases). Germline assignment: CDR1 SGHTA and CDR2 FQGNSA. This CDR3 has 15 amino acids. The ends were cut back, 1 base at V and 6 bases at J, with 15 bases in the middle.